These T cell receptor beta chains were read from a single sample in a study of cytomegalovirus exposure and HLA in healthy donors. Sequencing was performed with immunoSEQ multiplex PCR; in TCRdb, only in-frame clones are kept and a portion is missing. The sample lists 150,000 or so clones, roughly 80% occurring once. Sequencing input: PBMCs. All receptors come from a female donor in good health and CMV-seronegative. The CDR3 runs from the conserved cysteine through the conserved F or W. The D gene is left open where the match is weak. Size is stated for part of the rows, as once, few or many counts, or as a class when the clone is expanded.

TRBV6-5	.	.	TRBJ1-2	TGTGCCAGCACTGGGGGGGCGCGAGGCTATGGCTACACCTTC	CASTGGARGYGYTF
TRBV28	TRBD1	.	TRBJ2-1	TGTGCCAGCAGTTTAGAAATTACAGGGGAACCGAGCTCCTACAATGAGCAGTTCTTC	CASSLEITGEPSSYNEQFF
TRBV28	.	.	TRBJ1-2	TGTGCCAGCAGTCCGTTCCGGGGGGGAACTAACTATGGCTACACCTTC	CASSPFRGGTNYGYTF
TRBV4-2	.	.	TRBJ2-3	TGTGCCAGCAGCCAAGCCGGGGGAGCTAGCACAGATACGCAGTATTTT	CASSQAGGASTDTQYF
TRBV2	TRBD1	.	TRBJ2-1	TGTGCCAGCACAAAGGACAGGGCCCGGACCTCCGCCTACAATGAGCAGTTCTTC	CASTKDRARTSAYNEQFF
TRBV27	TRBD1	.	TRBJ2-1	TGTGCCAGCAGTTTACGGGACAGGGTCTCCTACAATGAGCAGTTCTTC	CASSLRDRVSYNEQFF
TRBV9	TRBD2	.	TRBJ2-5	TGTGCCAGCAGCGTAGAAGCGGGGGGTCAAGAGACCCAGTACTTC	CASSVEAGGQETQYF
TRBV5-4	.	once	TRBJ1-1	TGTGCCAGCAGCTTCGAGGAATTGAACACTGAAGCTTTCTTT	CASSFEELNTEAFF
TRBV11-3	TRBD1	.	TRBJ1-1	TGTGCCAGCAGTTCCAGGGGGCACACTGAAGCTTTCTTT	CASSSRGHTEAFF
TRBV2	.	.	TRBJ1-3	TGTGCCAGCAAATGGCGGGTGTCGGAACTCTCTGGAAATACCATATATTTT	CASKWRVSELSGNTIYF
TRBV10-3	.	.	TRBJ1-1	TGTGCCATCAGTGACAGGGGACACTCTTATGAAGCTTTCTTT	CAISDRGHSYEAFF
TRBV9	TRBD1	.	TRBJ2-7	TGTGCCAGCAGCGGACAGGGCTACGAGCAGTACTTC	CASSGQGYEQYF
TRBV18	TRBD1	.	TRBJ2-7	TGTGCCAGCTCACCCGGATCCGGGACAGCCTCCTACGAGCAGTACTTC	CASSPGSGTASYEQYF
TRBV9	.	.	TRBJ2-1	TGTGCCAGCAGCGCCGCGGGTGCTTACAATGAGCAGTTCTTC	CASSAAGAYNEQFF
TRBV19	TRBD1	.	TRBJ2-7	TGTGCCAGTAGTATTGGGACAGTCACCTACGAGCAGTACTTC	CASSIGTVTYEQYF
TRBV5-6	TRBD1	.	TRBJ2-5	TGTGCCAGCAGCTTATCCGGGACAGGGGAAGAGACCCAGTACTTC	CASSLSGTGEETQYF
TRBV7-8	.	.	TRBJ1-2	TGTGCCAGCAGCCCACTTGACTATGGCTACACCTTC	CASSPLDYGYTF
TRBV7-9	TRBD1	.	TRBJ1-2	TGTGCCAGCAGCCCCCGGGACAGGGGGCAGGGTGGCTACACCTTC	CASSPRDRGQGGYTF
TRBV29-1	TRBD1	.	TRBJ1-2	TGCAGCGGGCTGGACAGGGGCAGAGGCGGCTACACCTTC	CSGLDRGRGGYTF
TRBV11-2	.	.	TRBJ2-3	TGTGCCAGCAGCTTAGAAGCCGGCAGGGGAACAGATACGCAGTATTTT	CASSLEAGRGTDTQYF
TRBV5-1	.	.	TRBJ2-7	TGCGCCAGCAGCCTCCAAGGGGGGACAGTATTGTACGAGCAGTACTTC	CASSLQGGTVLYEQYF
TRBV12-5	TRBD2	.	TRBJ2-1	TGTGCTAGTGGTCTCCGGACTAGCGGTGAGCAGTTCTTC	CASGLRTSGEQFF
TRBV5-1	TRBD1	.	TRBJ1-1	TGCGCCAGCAGCTTGGGGCTGGGACAGGGGGCCCTGAACACTGAAGCTTTCTTT	CASSLGLGQGALNTEAFF
TRBV15	.	.	TRBJ2-1	TGTGCCACCAGCAGAGGATCCCTGCGGAGGGGTTACAATGAGCAGTTCTTC	CATSRGSLRRGYNEQFF
TRBV5-3	TRBD1	.	TRBJ2-3	TGTGCCAGAAGCTTCCGACAGGGGGAAAGCACAGATACGCAGTATTTT	CARSFRQGESTDTQYF
TRBV9	.	.	TRBJ1-1	TGTGCCAGCAGCGTAGAGGGGGGGGAGGAGCGAGCTTTCTTT	CASSVEGGEERAFF
TRBV13	TRBD2	once	TRBJ2-6	TGTGCCAGCAGCCTAAGGGGGGCGGGGGGCGAATCTGGGGCCAACGTCCTGACTTTC	CASSLRGAGGESGANVLTF
TRBV30	.	.	TRBJ2-7	TGTGCCTGGAGTCCGGGGGTCAGCTCCTACGAGCAGTACTTC	CAWSPGVSSYEQYF
TRBV19	TRBD2	.	TRBJ2-2	TGTGCCAGCTCCACTCCGACTAGCGGGGGGGGTGGCACCGGGGAGCTGTTTTTT	CASSTPTSGGGGTGELFF
TRBV7-2	.	few	TRBJ2-5	TGTGCCAGCAGCCCGCTGGGGGGGGCCGGGGAGACCCAGTACTTC	CASSPLGGAGETQYF
TRBV29-1	TRBD2	.	TRBJ2-5	TGCAGCGCCTGGGGCGGGGGGGCGAGGGGAGAGACCCAGTACTTC	CSAWGGGARGETQYF
TRBV14	.	.	TRBJ2-7	TGTGCCAGCAGCCAAGATCTGGGCGGGCTCAAACTAGGCGAGCAGTACTTC	CASSQDLGGLKLGEQYF
TRBV29-1	TRBD1	once	TRBJ2-4	TGCAGCGTTGTGGGGACAGCGCACCTAGCCAAAAACATTCAGTACTTC	CSVVGTAHLAKNIQYF
TRBV27	.	.	TRBJ2-3	TGTGCCAGCAGTGTTAGCGGCTTAGGCACAGATACGCAGTATTTT	CASSVSGLGTDTQYF
TRBV19	.	.	TRBJ1-2	TGTGCCAGTAGTATCTCCGCGCTTAACTATGGCTACACCTTC	CASSISALNYGYTF
TRBV2	.	.	TRBJ2-7	TGTGCCAGCAGTGCGGGACTGACGCTAAGGGAGCAGTACTTC	CASSAGLTLREQYF
TRBV7-9	TRBD2	.	TRBJ2-5	TGTGCCAGCAGCTCCCGGGACTACCTCGGGGAGACCCAGTACTTC	CASSSRDYLGETQYF
TRBV10-2	TRBD1	.	TRBJ1-1	TGCGCCAGCAGTGAGTCCTACACAGGGGACACTGAAGCTTTCTTT	CASSESYTGDTEAFF
TRBV18	TRBD1	.	TRBJ2-2	TGTGCCAGCTCACCTGCGGGACAGGGTACGGAGCTGTTTTTT	CASSPAGQGTELFF
TRBV19	.	.	TRBJ2-1	TGTGCCAGCCGACTAGTCAATGAGCAGTTCTTC	CASRLVNEQFF